This entry lists 4 T cell receptor beta chains sequenced from one sample in a study of blood T cell repertoires in COVID-19. Libraries were prepared by immunoSEQ multiplex PCR; TCRdb keeps only in-frame clonotypes and omits some of them. The sample contains over 85,000 clones, 70% to 80% of which appear only once. The sample comprised peripheral blood. The receptors originated from a man in his 70s with acute or convalescent COVID-19.

This sequence joins TRBV7-2 and TRBJ2-3; 12 positions match TRBD2. Unmatched junction bases numbered 12, after V lost 8 bases and J lost 3 bases. This CDR3 region has 17 residues. Germline CDR1 reads SGHTA; CDR2 reads FQGNSA. The CDR3 sequence is CASGSSGRERKTDTQYF. Written as DNA, the CDR3 is TGTGCCAGCGGATCTAGCGGGAGGGAAAGAAAAACAGATACGCAGTATTTT.

CDR3 loop: CASSRGRAPETQYF. The CDR3 DNA reads TGTGCCAGCAGCCGCGGGAGGGCTCCAGAGACCCAGTACTTC. V is TRBV11-2 and J is TRBJ2-5, with 9 bases identical to TRBD2. The junction had 5 bases not matched to a gene; V was cut back by 5 bases and J by 4 bases. Germline V lookup: CDR1 SGHAT, CDR2 FQNNGV. The CDR3 length is 14 residues.

This CDR3 reads CASRDTGPRSGNTIYF. The CDR3, as DNA: TGTGCCAGCAGGGATACAGGCCCCCGCTCTGGAAACACCATATATTTT. This rearrangement joins TRBV6-6 to TRBJ1-3; possible D gene TRBD1, 5 bases. This CDR3 spans 16 amino acids. Trimming cost V 6 bases and J 0 bases, with 15 bases left between them. Germline values: CDR1 MNHNY, CDR2 SVGAGI (reference sequence).

The chain couples TRBV7-2 to TRBJ1-3, with a tentative D call TRBD1 (6 bases). The CDR3 extends over 16 amino acids. V gave up 4 bases and J gave up 4 bases, with 17 bases separating them. Germline values: CDR1 SGHTA, CDR2 FQGNSA. The CDR3 spells CASSSFTGSHGNTIYF. CDR3 in DNA: TGTGCCAGCAGCTCCTTTACAGGGAGTCACGGAAACACCATATATTTT.